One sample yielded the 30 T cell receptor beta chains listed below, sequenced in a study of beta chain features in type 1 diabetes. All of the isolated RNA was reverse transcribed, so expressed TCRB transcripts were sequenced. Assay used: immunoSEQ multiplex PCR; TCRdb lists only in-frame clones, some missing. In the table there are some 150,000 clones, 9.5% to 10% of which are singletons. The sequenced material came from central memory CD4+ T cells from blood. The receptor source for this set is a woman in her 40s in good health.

CDR3 region: CASSTIKGGAGNTIYF. In nucleotides, the CDR3 is TGTGCCAGCAGCACAATCAAAGGGGGAGCTGGAAACACCATATATTTT. V gene TRBV21-1 combines with J gene TRBJ1-3; no DNA check was done on the table's D call, TRBD1. TRBV21-1 is classified as a pseudogene. The CDR3 has 16 residues.

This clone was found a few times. CDR3 in amino acids: CSVEQGGGYTF. In DNA, the CDR3 is TGCAGCGTTGAACAGGGTGGGGGCTACACCTTC. The gene calls are TRBV29-1 and TRBJ1-2; tentative D call: TRBD1 (5 bases). Trimming took 2 bases from V and 8 from J, leaving 9 bases between them. This CDR3 has 11 amino acids. The germline CDR1 and CDR2 sequences are SQVTM and ANQGSEA.

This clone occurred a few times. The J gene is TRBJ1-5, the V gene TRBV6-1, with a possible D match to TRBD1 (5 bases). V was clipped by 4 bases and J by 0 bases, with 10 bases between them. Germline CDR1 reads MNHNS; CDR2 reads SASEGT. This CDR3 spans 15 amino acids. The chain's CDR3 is CASSAGLSSNQPQHF. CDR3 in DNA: TGTGCCAGCAGTGCGGGACTTTCTAGCAATCAGCCCCAGCATTTT.

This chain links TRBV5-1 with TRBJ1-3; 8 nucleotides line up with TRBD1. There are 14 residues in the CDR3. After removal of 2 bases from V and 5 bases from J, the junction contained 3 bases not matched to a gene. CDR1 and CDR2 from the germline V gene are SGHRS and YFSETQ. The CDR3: CASSFGTGRNTIYF. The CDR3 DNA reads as TGCGCCAGCAGCTTCGGGACAGGTAGAAACACCATATATTTT.

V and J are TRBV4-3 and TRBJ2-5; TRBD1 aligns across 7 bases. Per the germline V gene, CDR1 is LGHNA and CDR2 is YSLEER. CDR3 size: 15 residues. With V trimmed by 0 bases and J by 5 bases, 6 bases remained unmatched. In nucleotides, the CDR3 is TGCGCCAGCAGCCAAGATTCCGGGACAGCCGAGACCCAGTACTTC. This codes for CASSQDSGTAETQYF.

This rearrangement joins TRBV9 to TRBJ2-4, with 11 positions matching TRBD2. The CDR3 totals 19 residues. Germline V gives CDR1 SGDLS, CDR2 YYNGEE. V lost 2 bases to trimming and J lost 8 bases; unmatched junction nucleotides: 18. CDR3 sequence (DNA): TGTGCCAGCAGCGTCACCATTGGGACCGGGACTAGCGGTTTTGACATTCAGTACTTC. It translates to CASSVTIGTGTSGFDIQYF. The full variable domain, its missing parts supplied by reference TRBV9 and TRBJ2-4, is DSGVTQTPKHLITATGQRVTLRCSPRSGDLSVYWYQQSLDQGLQFLIQYYNGEERAKGNILERFSAQQFPDLHSELNLSSLELGDSALYFCASSVTIGTGTSGFDIQYFGAGTRLSVL.

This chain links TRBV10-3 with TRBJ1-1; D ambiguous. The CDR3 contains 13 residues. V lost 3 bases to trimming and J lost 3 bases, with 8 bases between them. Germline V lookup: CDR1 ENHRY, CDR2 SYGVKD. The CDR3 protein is CAISETRDTEAFF. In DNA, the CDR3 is TGTGCCATCAGTGAAACGCGGGACACTGAAGCTTTCTTT.

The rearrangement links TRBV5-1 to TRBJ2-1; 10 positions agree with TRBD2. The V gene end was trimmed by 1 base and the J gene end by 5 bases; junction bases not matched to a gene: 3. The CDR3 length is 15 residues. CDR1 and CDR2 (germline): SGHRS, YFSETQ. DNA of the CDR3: TGCGCCAGCAGCTTGCGGACTAGCGGTAACAATGAGCAGTTCTTC. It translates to CASSLRTSGNNEQFF.

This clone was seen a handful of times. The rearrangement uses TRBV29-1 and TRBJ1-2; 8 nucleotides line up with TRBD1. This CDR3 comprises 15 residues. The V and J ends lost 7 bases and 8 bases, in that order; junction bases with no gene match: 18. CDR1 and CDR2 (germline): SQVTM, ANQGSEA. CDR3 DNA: TGCAGCGCCCGTTCCACGACAGGGGCATCACGGGGCTACACCTTC. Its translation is CSARSTTGASRGYTF.

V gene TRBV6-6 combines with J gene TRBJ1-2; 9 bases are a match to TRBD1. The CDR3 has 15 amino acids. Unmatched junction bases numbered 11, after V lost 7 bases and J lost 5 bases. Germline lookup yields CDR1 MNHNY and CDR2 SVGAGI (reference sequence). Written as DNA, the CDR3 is TGTGCCAGCACCTTCCGGGGGGACAGGGATTATGGCTACACCTTC. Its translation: CASTFRGDRDYGYTF.

CDR3 DNA: TGTGCCAGCAGCTTGCCGCGGGCCACAGATACGCAGTATTTT. It is translated as CASSLPRATDTQYF. This chain uses TRBV5-6 with TRBJ2-3, with D possibly being TRBD2 (5 bases). V lost 1 base and J lost 2, with 8 bases in between. This CDR3 has 14 residues. CDR1 is SGHDT and CDR2 is YYEEEE in the germline V gene.

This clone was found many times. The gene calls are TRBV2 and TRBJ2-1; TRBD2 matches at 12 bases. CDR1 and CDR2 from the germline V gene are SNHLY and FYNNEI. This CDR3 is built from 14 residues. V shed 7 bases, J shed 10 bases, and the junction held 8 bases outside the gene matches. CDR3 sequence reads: CASKASGGVVEQFF. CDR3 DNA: TGTGCCAGCAAGGCTAGCGGGGGGGTCGTGGAGCAGTTCTTC. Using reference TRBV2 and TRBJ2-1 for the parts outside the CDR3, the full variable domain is EPEVTQTPSHQVTQMGQEVILRCVPISNHLYFYWYRQILGQKVEFLVSFYNNEISEKSEIFDDQFSVERPDGSNFTLKIRSTKLEDSAMYFCASKASGGVVEQFFGPGTRLTVL.

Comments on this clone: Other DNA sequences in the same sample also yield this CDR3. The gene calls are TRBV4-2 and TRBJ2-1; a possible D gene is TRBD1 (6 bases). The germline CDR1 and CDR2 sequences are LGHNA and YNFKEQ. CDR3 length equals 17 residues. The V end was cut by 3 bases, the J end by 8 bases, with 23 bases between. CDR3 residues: CASSHVPGQGIVYEQFF. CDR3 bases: TGTGCCAGCAGCCACGTGCCGGGACAAGGGATCGTCTATGAGCAGTTCTTC.

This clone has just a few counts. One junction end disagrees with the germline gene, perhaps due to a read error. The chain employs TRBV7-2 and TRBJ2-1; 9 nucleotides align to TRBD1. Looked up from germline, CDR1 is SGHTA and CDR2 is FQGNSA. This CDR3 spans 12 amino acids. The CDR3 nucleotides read TGTGCCAGCAGCTTACCCCCACAGGGGGCAATCTTC. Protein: CASSLPPQGAIF.

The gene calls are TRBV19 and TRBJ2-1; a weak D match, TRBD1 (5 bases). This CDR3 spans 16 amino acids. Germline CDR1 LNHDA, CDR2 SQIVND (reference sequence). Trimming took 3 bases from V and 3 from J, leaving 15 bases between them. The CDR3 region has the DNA TGTGCCAGTAGTATGGGGCCGCGAGCTGGCTACAATGAGCAGTTCTTC. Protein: CASSMGPRAGYNEQFF.

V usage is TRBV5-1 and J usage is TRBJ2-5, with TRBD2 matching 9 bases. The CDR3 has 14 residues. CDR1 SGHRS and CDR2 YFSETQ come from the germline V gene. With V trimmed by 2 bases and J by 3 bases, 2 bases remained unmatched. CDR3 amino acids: CASSFRLAEETQYF. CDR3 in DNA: TGCGCCAGCAGCTTTCGACTAGCGGAAGAGACCCAGTACTTC.

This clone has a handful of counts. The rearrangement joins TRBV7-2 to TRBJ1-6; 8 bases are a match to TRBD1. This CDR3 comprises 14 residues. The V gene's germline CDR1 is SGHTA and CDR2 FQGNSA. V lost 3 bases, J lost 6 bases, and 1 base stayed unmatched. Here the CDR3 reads CASSFDRGNSPLHF. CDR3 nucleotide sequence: TGTGCCAGCAGCTTCGACAGGGGTAATTCACCCCTCCACTTT.

The CDR3 sequence: CASSPGTGGSGNTIYF. CDR3 sequence (DNA): TGTGCCAGCTCACCAGGGACAGGAGGCTCTGGAAACACCATATATTTT. This chain connects TRBV18 to TRBJ1-3; TRBD1 aligns across 8 bases. Trimming at V came to 2 bases and at J to 0 bases, leaving 3 bases not matched to a gene. The germline V gene has CDR1 KGHSH and CDR2 LQKENI. The CDR3 is 16 amino acids.

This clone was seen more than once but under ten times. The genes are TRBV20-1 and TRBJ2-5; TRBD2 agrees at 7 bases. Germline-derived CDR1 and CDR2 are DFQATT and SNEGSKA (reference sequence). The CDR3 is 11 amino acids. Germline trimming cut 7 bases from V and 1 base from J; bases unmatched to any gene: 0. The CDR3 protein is CSGLAQETQYF. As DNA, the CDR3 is TGCAGTGGACTAGCCCAAGAGACCCAGTACTTC.

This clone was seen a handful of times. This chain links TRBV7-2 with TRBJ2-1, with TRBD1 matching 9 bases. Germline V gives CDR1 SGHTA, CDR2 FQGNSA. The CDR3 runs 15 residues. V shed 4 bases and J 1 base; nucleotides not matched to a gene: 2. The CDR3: CASSSGTGSYNEQFF. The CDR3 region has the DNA TGTGCCAGCAGCTCCGGGACAGGGTCCTACAATGAGCAGTTCTTC. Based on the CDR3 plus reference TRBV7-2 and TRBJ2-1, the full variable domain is GAGVSQSPSNKVTEKGKDVELRCDPISGHTALYWYRQSLGQGLEFLIYFQGNSAPDKSGLPSDRFSAERTGGSVSTLTIQRTQQEDSAVYLCASSSGTGSYNEQFFGPGTRLTVL.

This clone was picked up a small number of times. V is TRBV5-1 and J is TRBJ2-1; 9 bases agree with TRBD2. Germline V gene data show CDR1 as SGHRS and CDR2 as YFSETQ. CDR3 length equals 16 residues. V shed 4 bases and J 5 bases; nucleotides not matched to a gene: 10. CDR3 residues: CASSPSLRGGNNEQFF. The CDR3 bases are TGCGCCAGCAGCCCTTCGTTGCGGGGGGGCAACAATGAGCAGTTCTTC.

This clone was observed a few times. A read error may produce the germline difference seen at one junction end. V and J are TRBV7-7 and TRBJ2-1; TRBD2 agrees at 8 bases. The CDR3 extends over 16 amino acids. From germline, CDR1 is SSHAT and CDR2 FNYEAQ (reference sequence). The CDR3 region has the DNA TGTGCTAGCAGCTTAGCCCCCGGGACTAGTTCCAATGAGCAGTTCTTC. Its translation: CASSLAPGTSSNEQFF.

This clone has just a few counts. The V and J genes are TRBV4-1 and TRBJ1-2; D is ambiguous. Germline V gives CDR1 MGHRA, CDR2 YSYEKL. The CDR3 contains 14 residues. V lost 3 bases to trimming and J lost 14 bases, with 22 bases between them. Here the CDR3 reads CASSQQNDGRLGTF. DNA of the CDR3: TGCGCCAGCAGCCAGCAAAATGATGGGAGGTTGGGTACCTTC.

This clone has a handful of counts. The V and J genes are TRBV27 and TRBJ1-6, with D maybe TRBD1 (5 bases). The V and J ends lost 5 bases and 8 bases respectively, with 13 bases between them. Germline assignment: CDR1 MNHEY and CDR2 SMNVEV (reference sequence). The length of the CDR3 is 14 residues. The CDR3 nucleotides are TGTGCCAGCAGTCGAATAGGGGACTATTCACCCCTCCACTTT. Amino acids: CASSRIGDYSPLHF.

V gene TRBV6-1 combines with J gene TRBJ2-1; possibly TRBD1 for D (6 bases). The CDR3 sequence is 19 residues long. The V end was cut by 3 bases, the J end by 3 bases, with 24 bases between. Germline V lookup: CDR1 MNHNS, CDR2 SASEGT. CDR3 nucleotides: TGTGCCAGCAGTGATGGGGGCCTTGGCCAGGGGAGACGCTACAATGAGCAGTTCTTC. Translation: CASSDGGLGQGRRYNEQFF.

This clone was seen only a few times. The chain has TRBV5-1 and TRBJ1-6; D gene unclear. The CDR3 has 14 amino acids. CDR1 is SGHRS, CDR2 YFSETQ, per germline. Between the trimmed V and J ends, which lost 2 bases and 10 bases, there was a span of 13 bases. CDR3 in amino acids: CASSFTPSKSPLHF. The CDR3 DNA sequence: TGCGCCAGCAGCTTTACCCCCTCTAAGTCACCCCTCCACTTT.

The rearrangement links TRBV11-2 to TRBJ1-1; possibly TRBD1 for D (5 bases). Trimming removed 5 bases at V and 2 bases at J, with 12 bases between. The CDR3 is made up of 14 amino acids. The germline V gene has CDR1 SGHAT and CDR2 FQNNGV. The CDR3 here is CASSGGGTNTEAFF. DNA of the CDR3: TGTGCCAGCAGCGGCGGGGGGACCAACACTGAAGCTTTCTTT. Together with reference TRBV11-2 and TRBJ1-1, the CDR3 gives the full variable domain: EAGVAQSPRYKIIEKRQSVAFWCNPISGHATLYWYQQILGQGPKLLIQFQNNGVVDDSQLPKDRFSAERLKGVDSTLKIQPAKLEDSAVYLCASSGGGTNTEAFFGQGTRLTVV.

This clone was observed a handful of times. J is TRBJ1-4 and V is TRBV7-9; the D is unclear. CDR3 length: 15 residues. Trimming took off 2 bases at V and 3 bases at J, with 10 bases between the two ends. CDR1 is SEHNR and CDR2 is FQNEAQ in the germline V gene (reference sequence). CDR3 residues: CASSLQSEANEKLFF. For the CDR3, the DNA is TGTGCCAGCAGCTTACAGTCCGAAGCTAATGAAAAACTGTTTTTT.

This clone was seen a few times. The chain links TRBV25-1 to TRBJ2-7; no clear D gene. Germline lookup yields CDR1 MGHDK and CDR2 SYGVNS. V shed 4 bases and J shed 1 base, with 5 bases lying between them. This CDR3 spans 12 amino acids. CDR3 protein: CASSVNSYEQYF. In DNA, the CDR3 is TGTGCCAGCAGTGTCAATTCCTACGAGCAGTACTTC.

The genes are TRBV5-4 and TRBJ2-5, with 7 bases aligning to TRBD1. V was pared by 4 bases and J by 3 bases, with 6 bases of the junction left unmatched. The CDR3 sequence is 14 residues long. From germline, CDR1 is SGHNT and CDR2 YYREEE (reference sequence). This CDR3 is CASSPTGRKETQYF. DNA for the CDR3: TGTGCCAGCAGCCCGACAGGGCGTAAAGAGACCCAGTACTTC. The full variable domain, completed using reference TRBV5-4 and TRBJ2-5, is ETGVTQSPTHLIKTRGQQVTLRCSSQSGHNTVSWYQQALGQGPQFIFQYYREEENGRGNFPPRFSGLQFPNYSSELNVNALELDDSALYLCASSPTGRKETQYFGPGTRLLVL.